This record covers a single T cell receptor beta chain. What it binds is not known. This entry is derived from a study of chemoradiotherapy in HPV16-positive cancers. Study as a whole: Candidate HPV-specific clones and shared TCR motifs came from two HPV16-positive patients. Overall study findings and caveats: Candidate HPV-specific clones and E7-related TCR motifs grew in tumor during treatment. Better recurrence-free survival went with HPV-responsive T-cell expansion in HPV16-positive patients.

Sequencing used immunoSEQ multiplex PCR; TCRdb keeps in-frame clones, though not all of them. Among 25,000 to 30,000 clones, about 93% were seen once, and the ten largest hold roughly 18%. This CDR3 is 18 amino acids long. Losses at the gene ends were 1 base for V and 2 bases for J; bases not matched to a gene: 9. Germline V gene lookup returns CDR1 LNHNV and CDR2 YYDKDF (reference sequence). Samples were taken several times over chemoradiotherapy. The TCR comes from a human donor with HPV-associated anogenital cancer. V gene TRBV15 combines with J gene TRBJ2-2, with TRBD1 matching 8 bases. The material sequenced was blood, taken from a patient who underwent chemoradiotherapy. CDR3 sequence reads: CATSRAQGAELNTGELFF. The CDR3 DNA is TGTGCCACCAGCAGAGCCCAGGGGGCAGAACTCAACACCGGGGAGCTGTTTTTT.